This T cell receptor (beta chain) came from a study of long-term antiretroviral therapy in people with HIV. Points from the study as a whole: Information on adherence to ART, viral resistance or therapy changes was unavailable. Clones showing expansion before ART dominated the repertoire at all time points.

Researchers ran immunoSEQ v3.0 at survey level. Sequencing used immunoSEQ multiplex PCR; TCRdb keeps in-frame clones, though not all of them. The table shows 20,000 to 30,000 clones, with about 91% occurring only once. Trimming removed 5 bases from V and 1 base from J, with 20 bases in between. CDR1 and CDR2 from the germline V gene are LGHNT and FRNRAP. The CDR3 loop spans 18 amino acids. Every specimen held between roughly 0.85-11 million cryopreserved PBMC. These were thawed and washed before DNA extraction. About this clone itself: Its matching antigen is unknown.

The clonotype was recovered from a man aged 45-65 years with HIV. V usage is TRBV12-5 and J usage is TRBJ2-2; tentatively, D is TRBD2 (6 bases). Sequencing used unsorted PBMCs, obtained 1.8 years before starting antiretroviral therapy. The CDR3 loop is CASGRSPGVAENTGELFF. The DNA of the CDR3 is TGTGCTAGTGGTAGGAGCCCCGGGGTAGCGGAGAACACCGGGGAGCTGTTTTTT.